This record looks at one TCR beta chain sequence and its context. Primers included in the PCR were 60 Vbeta and 13 Jbeta primers. The repertoire was sequenced with immunoSEQ multiplex PCR; TCRdb's copy has only in-frame clones and lacks some. The table records under 150,000 clones, 68% of them present only once. The data derive from a study of cytomegalovirus exposure and HLA in healthy donors. There are 16 residues in the CDR3. Trimming stripped 3 bases from V and 2 bases from J, with 14 bases between. Germline CDR1 is LNHDA and CDR2 is SQIVND (reference sequence). Material for sequencing was PBMCs. The chain joins TRBV19 to TRBJ1-5, with D unclear. The source is a man between 60 and 75 years old in good health and CMV-seronegative. The CDR3 spells CASSIHQRFGNQPQHF. CDR3 bases: TGTGCCAGTAGTATCCACCAGAGGTTCGGCAATCAGCCCCAGCATTTT.